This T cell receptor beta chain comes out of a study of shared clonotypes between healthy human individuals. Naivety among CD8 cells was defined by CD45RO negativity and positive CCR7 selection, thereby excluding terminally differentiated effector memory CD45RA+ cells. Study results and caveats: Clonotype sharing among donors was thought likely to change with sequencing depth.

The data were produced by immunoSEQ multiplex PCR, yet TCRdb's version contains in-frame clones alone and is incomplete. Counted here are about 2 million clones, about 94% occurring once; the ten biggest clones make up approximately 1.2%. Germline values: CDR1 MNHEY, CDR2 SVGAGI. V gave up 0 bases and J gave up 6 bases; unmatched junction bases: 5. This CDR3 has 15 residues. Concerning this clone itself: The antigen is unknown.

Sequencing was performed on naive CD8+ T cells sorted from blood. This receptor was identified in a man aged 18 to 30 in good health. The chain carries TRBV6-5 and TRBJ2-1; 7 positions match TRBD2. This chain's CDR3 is CASSYSGGRANEQFF. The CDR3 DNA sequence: TGTGCCAGCAGTTACTCAGGAGGGAGGGCCAATGAGCAGTTCTTC.